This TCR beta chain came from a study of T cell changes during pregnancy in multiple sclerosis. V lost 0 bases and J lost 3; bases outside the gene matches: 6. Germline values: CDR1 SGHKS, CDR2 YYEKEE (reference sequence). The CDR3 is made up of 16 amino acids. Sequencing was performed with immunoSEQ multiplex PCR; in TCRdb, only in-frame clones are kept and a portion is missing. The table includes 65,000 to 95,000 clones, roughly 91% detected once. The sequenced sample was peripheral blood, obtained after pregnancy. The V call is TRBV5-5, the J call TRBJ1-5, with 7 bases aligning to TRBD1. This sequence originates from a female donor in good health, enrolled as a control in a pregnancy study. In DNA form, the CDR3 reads TGTGCCAGCAGCTTGGTCGGCAGGGGGGACAATCAGCCCCAGCATTTT. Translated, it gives CASSLVGRGDNQPQHF.